What follows are 21 T cell receptor beta chains derived from one specimen sequenced in a study of shared clonotypes between healthy human individuals. Terminally differentiated effector memory CD45RA+ cells were excluded by CCR7 positive selection of CD45RO-negative cells. The protocol was immunoSEQ multiplex PCR, while the TCRdb copy is restricted to in-frame clones and leaves out a portion. Of around 2,000,000 clones listed, approximately 95% were seen once; the top ten hold 0.9% to 1.4%. The specimen was naive CD8+ T cells sorted from blood. The source is a man between 18 and 29 years old in good health.

The chain uses TRBV10-3 and TRBJ1-6; a weak D match, TRBD1 (5 bases). The V gene's germline CDR1 is ENHRY and CDR2 SYGVKD. The CDR3 is made up of 15 amino acids. V gave up 3 bases and J gave up 7 bases, with 13 bases separating them. CDR3 in amino acids: CAISDIDRPNSPLHF. Written as DNA, the CDR3 is TGTGCCATCAGTGATATTGACAGACCAAATTCACCCCTCCACTTT.

This chain uses TRBV11-2 with TRBJ2-3; D ambiguous. V shed 5 bases and J shed 5 bases, with 8 bases lying between them. Germline CDR1 is SGHAT and CDR2 is FQNNGV. This CDR3 region has 12 residues. The CDR3 DNA reads as TGTGCCAGCAGCGTCCGAGGAGATACGCAGTATTTT. Amino acid sequence: CASSVRGDTQYF.

V gene TRBV4-3 combines with J gene TRBJ2-3, with a possible D match to TRBD2 (5 bases). In germline, CDR1 is LGHNA, CDR2 YSLEER. The CDR3 totals 16 residues. Trimming cost V 1 base and J 4 bases, with 15 bases left between them. The CDR3 protein is CASSQVVRATADTQYF. CDR3 in DNA: TGCGCCAGCAGCCAAGTCGTGAGGGCCACCGCAGATACGCAGTATTTT.

For this clone: This CDR3 is also generated by other DNA sequences in the sample. The chain employs TRBV11-2 and TRBJ2-7, with D maybe TRBD1 (5 bases). The CDR3 consists of 12 residues. The V gene's germline CDR1 is SGHAT and CDR2 FQNNGV. V gave up 4 bases and J gave up 3 bases, with 7 bases separating them. Here the CDR3 DNA reads TGTGCCAGCAGCTCAGACAGCTACGAGCAGTACTTC. Translating it yields CASSSDSYEQYF.

V gene TRBV25-1 combines with J gene TRBJ2-7; D perhaps matches TRBD1 (5 bases). CDR3 length: 14 residues. Germline V gene sequence: CDR1 MGHDK, CDR2 SYGVNS. Trimming left V 3 bases short and J 2 bases short, with 11 bases between. CDR3 region: CASSDVTGTYEQYF. The DNA of the CDR3 is TGTGCCAGCAGTGACGTTACAGGAACCTACGAGCAGTACTTC.

Only a few counts were recorded for this clone. The CDR3 here is CASSLGQGFSNQPQHF. CDR3 bases: TGTGCCAGCAGTTTGGGACAGGGGTTTAGCAATCAGCCCCAGCATTTT. The V gene is TRBV28, the J gene TRBJ1-5, with 10 bases that match TRBD1. CDR1 is MDHEN, CDR2 SYDVKM, per germline. The CDR3 length is 16 residues. The trim removed 3 bases at V and 0 bases at J, leaving 2 bases unmatched. Full variable domain (missing parts from reference TRBV28 and TRBJ1-5): DVKVTQSSRYLVKRTGEKVFLECVQDMDHENMFWYRQDPGLGLRLIYFSYDVKMKEKGDIPEGYSVSREKKERFSLILESASTNQTSMYLCASSLGQGFSNQPQHFGDGTRLSIL.

V gene TRBV28 combines with J gene TRBJ1-6, with D tentatively TRBD1 (5 bases). The ends were cut back, 5 bases at V and 13 bases at J, with 12 bases in the middle. CDR3 length: 12 amino acids. The germline CDR1 and CDR2 sequences are MDHEN and SYDVKM. DNA of the CDR3: TGTGCCAGCAGTCTTAGTTGGGGCCCCCTCCACTTT. Encoded protein: CASSLSWGPLHF.

The chain recombines TRBV6-5 with TRBJ2-7; TRBD2 agrees at 8 bases. The CDR3 has 14 amino acids. CDR1 is MNHEY and CDR2 is SVGAGI in the germline V gene. With 6 bases clipped from V and 2 bases from J, the junction kept 6 bases outside the gene matches. CDR3 protein: CASSPTSGTYEQYF. In DNA form, the CDR3 reads TGTGCCAGCAGCCCCACTAGCGGAACCTACGAGCAGTACTTC.

This clone appeared a single time. The V gene is TRBV6-5, the J gene TRBJ2-7; unclear D gene. The CDR3 totals 13 residues. Trimming took 6 bases from V and 3 from J, leaving 12 bases between them. Germline values: CDR1 MNHEY, CDR2 SVGAGI. The CDR3 loop reads CASSQLTDYEQYF. The CDR3, as DNA: TGTGCCAGCAGCCAACTTACAGACTACGAGCAGTACTTC.

The V and J genes are TRBV27 and TRBJ2-5; 9 bases are a match to TRBD1. Germline-derived CDR1 and CDR2 are MNHEY and SMNVEV (reference sequence). This CDR3 comprises 13 residues. The J segment lost 6 bases and the V segment lost 6 bases, leaving 5 bases of the junction unmatched. The CDR3 reads CASSGQGRQTQYF. CDR3 sequence (DNA): TGTGCCAGCAGCGGACAGGGGAGGCAGACCCAGTACTTC.

The rearrangement joins TRBV19 to TRBJ2-1; D is uncertain. The CDR3 totals 14 residues. Trimming removed 4 bases at V and 5 bases at J, with 12 bases between. The V gene's germline CDR1 is LNHDA and CDR2 SQIVND (reference sequence). CDR3 DNA sequence: TGTGCCAGTAGTACTGAACCAGCTAACAATGAGCAGTTCTTC. Encoded protein: CASSTEPANNEQFF.

In the case of this clone: This sample also contains other DNA sequences that code for the same CDR3. This chain connects TRBV5-1 to TRBJ2-7, with unresolved D. With 5 bases removed from V and 4 bases from J, the gap between germline ends came to 10 bases. Germline lookup yields CDR1 SGHRS and CDR2 YFSETQ. This CDR3 has 12 amino acids. The CDR3 DNA reads TGCGCCAGCAGGTCCGACTCGTACGAGCAGTACTTC. Translation gives CASRSDSYEQYF.

The chain recombines TRBV19 with TRBJ2-4, with D possibly matching TRBD1 (6 bases). This CDR3 has 14 amino acids. Germline-derived CDR1 and CDR2 are LNHDA and SQIVND (reference sequence). Trimming left V 11 bases short and J 4 bases short, with 18 bases between. The CDR3 DNA is TGTGCCTCCAGCCTCAGGGGCTTGAAAAACATTCAGTACTTC. It codes for CASSLRGLKNIQYF. Together with reference TRBV19 and TRBJ2-4, the CDR3 gives the full variable domain: DGGITQSPKYLFRKEGQNVTLSCEQNLNHDAMYWYRQDPGQGLRLIYYSQIVNDFQKGDIAEGYSVSREKKESFPLTVTSAQKNPTAFYLCASSLRGLKNIQYFGAGTRLSVL.

V is TRBV7-3 and J is TRBJ2-1; no definite D call. The CDR3 is made up of 16 amino acids. Trimming shortened V by 3 bases and J by 0 bases, and 12 bases separated the two germline ends. The germline gives CDR1 SGHTA, CDR2 FQGTGA. The CDR3 spells CASSFMTPSSYNEQFF. DNA of the CDR3: TGTGCCAGCAGCTTTATGACACCCAGCTCCTACAATGAGCAGTTCTTC. The full variable domain, completed using reference TRBV7-3 and TRBJ2-1, is GAGVSQTPSNKVTEKGKYVELRCDPISGHTALYWYRQSLGQGPEFLIYFQGTGAADDSGLPNDRFFAVRPEGSVSTLKIQRTERGDSAVYLCASSFMTPSSYNEQFFGPGTRLTVL.

The chain employs TRBV6-5 and TRBJ2-7; no clear D. This CDR3 has 13 residues. V shed 0 bases and J shed 4 bases, with 7 bases lying between them. Looked up from germline, CDR1 is MNHEY and CDR2 is SVGAGI. CDR3 DNA sequence: TGTGCCAGCAGTTACTCGATCCAATACGAGCAGTACTTC. Protein product: CASSYSIQYEQYF.

The chain carries TRBV2 and TRBJ2-3, with D perhaps TRBD2 (5 bases). The V gene lost 0 bases and the J gene lost 6 bases, with 10 bases spanning the gap. From germline, CDR1 is SNHLY and CDR2 FYNNEI. The CDR3 runs to 14 residues. CDR3 nucleotides: TGTGCCAGCAGTGAAGCCGGGCGGGTCGATACGCAGTATTTT. Translated, it gives CASSEAGRVDTQYF.

The rearrangement joins TRBV5-8 to TRBJ2-5; D perhaps matches TRBD2 (6 bases). Germline CDR1 SGHTS, CDR2 YDEGEE. The V end lost 2 bases, the J end lost 3 bases, and 8 bases lay between the germline ends. The CDR3 loop spans 13 amino acids. The CDR3: CASSLEREETQYF. DNA for the CDR3: TGTGCCAGCAGCTTAGAGCGGGAAGAGACCCAGTACTTC.

This chain joins TRBV7-9 and TRBJ2-5, with a possible D match to TRBD2 (6 bases). This CDR3 comprises 15 residues. Trimming shortened V by 1 base and J by 5 bases, and 14 bases separated the two germline ends. The germline V gene has CDR1 SEHNR and CDR2 FQNEAQ (reference sequence). CDR3 in DNA: TGTGCCAGCAGCTTAGGGACTATGGCGGGCGAGACCCAGTACTTC. Amino acid sequence: CASSLGTMAGETQYF.

V and J are TRBV19 and TRBJ1-5; perhaps TRBD1 as D (5 bases). Germline lookup yields CDR1 LNHDA and CDR2 SQIVND (reference sequence). This CDR3 is built from 18 residues. V lost 3 bases and J lost 1, with 19 bases in between. The CDR3 DNA reads as TGTGCCAGTAGTATTAACTTACCCTGGGGGGGGAGCAATCAGCCCCAGCATTTT. Translated: CASSINLPWGGSNQPQHF.

A note on this clone: The same CDR3 is also encoded by other DNA sequences in this sample. The chain combines TRBV6-1 with TRBJ1-1; D unresolved. CDR1 is MNHNS and CDR2 is SASEGT in the germline V gene. Trimming removed 2 bases from V and 3 bases from J, with 7 bases in between. This CDR3 spans 13 amino acids. This CDR3 is CASSEYRDTEAFF. CDR3 nucleotide sequence: TGTGCCAGCAGTGAATATCGTGACACTGAAGCTTTCTTT.

Worth noting for this clone: The junction differs from germline at one of its ends, possibly a read error. J is TRBJ1-5 and V is TRBV7-7; D remains unclear. The CDR3 loop spans 13 amino acids. From germline, CDR1 is SSHAT and CDR2 FNYEAQ (reference sequence). CDR3 in amino acids: CASSLDKNQPQHF. DNA of the CDR3: TGTGCTAGCAGCCTTGACAAGAATCAGCCCCAGCATTTT.